The 14 T cell receptor beta chains given below trace back to one sample, sequenced in a study of beta chain features in type 1 diabetes. cDNA synthesis used the whole RNA isolate, giving expressed TCRB sequences. Sequencing was performed with immunoSEQ multiplex PCR; in TCRdb, only in-frame clones are kept and a portion is missing. The sample shows under 550,000 clones, 9.5% to 12% of them seen only once. The sequenced sample consisted of naive CD4+ T cells from blood. These receptors came from a woman younger than 35 in good health.

This clone was seen just once. V is TRBV29-1 and J is TRBJ1-2, with D perhaps TRBD1 (6 bases). The V and J ends lost 2 bases and 8 bases respectively, with 15 bases between them. The germline V gene has CDR1 SQVTM and CDR2 ANQGSEA. This CDR3 has 13 residues. The DNA for the CDR3 is TGCAGCGTTGAACAACTGGGGGCGAAAGGCTACACCTTC. This gives the protein CSVEQLGAKGYTF.

This clone was counted only a few times. Other DNA sequences of this sample code for an identical CDR3. The chain carries TRBV7-3 and TRBJ2-1; D unclear. CDR1 is SGHTA and CDR2 is FQGTGA in the germline V gene. The V end was cut by 1 base, the J end by 1 base, with 5 bases between. CDR3 size: 14 residues. The chain's CDR3 is CASSLSGSYNEQFF. CDR3 nucleotides: TGTGCCAGCAGCTTAAGTGGTTCCTACAATGAGCAGTTCTTC. The whole variable domain, filled in from reference TRBV7-3 and TRBJ2-1, reads GAGVSQTPSNKVTEKGKYVELRCDPISGHTALYWYRQSLGQGPEFLIYFQGTGAADDSGLPNDRFFAVRPEGSVSTLKIQRTERGDSAVYLCASSLSGSYNEQFFGPGTRLTVL.

V usage is TRBV4-3 and J usage is TRBJ2-1; 7 bases agree with TRBD1. The CDR3 has 15 residues. Germline V gene sequence: CDR1 LGHNA, CDR2 YSLEER. V lost 1 base and J lost 2; bases outside the gene matches: 2. CDR3 sequence: CASSQGDRAYNEQFF. Here the CDR3 DNA reads TGCGCCAGCAGCCAAGGTGACAGGGCCTACAATGAGCAGTTCTTC.

The chain joins TRBV18 to TRBJ1-1; 9 nucleotides match TRBD1. The CDR3 sequence is 14 residues long. The V gene's germline CDR1 is KGHSH and CDR2 LQKENI. V lost 9 bases and J lost 0; bases outside the gene matches: 5. The chain's CDR3 is CASTTGGMNTEAFF. The CDR3 DNA follows: TGTGCCAGTACGACAGGGGGAATGAACACTGAAGCTTTCTTT. Looking up the rest from reference TRBV18 and TRBJ1-1 gives the full variable domain: NAGVMQNPRHLVRRRGQEARLRCSPMKGHSHVYWYRQLPEEGLKFMVYLQKENIIDESGMPKERFSAEFPKEGPSILRIQQVVRGDSAAYFCASTTGGMNTEAFFGQGTRLTVV.

The chain combines TRBV9 with TRBJ2-1; TRBD2 aligns across 9 bases. The CDR3 sequence is 14 residues long. The germline V gene encodes CDR1 SGDLS and CDR2 YYNGEE. V gave up 0 bases and J gave up 9 bases; unmatched junction bases: 4. CDR3 sequence: CASSVVQAGGEQFF. The CDR3 DNA is TGTGCCAGCAGCGTAGTTCAAGCGGGAGGTGAGCAGTTCTTC.

The table lists this clone with a count of one. The rearrangement uses TRBV18 and TRBJ2-5, with TRBD1 identical over 8 bases. Per the germline V gene, CDR1 is KGHSH and CDR2 is LQKENI. With V trimmed by 6 bases and J by 4 bases, 10 bases remained unmatched. The CDR3 runs 15 residues. CDR3 protein: CASSPDRADRETQYF. The CDR3 DNA follows: TGTGCCAGCTCTCCGGACAGGGCGGATAGAGAGACCCAGTACTTC.

Only a few counts were recorded for this clone. The gene calls are TRBV10-3 and TRBJ2-7, with D maybe TRBD1 (5 bases). The CDR3 is 15 residues long. In germline, CDR1 is ENHRY, CDR2 SYGVKD. The V gene lost 7 bases and the J gene lost 4 bases, with 20 bases spanning the gap. CDR3 DNA sequence: TGTGCCATCACCAGGGTGTGTCAGACTGTATACGAGCAGTACGTC. Its translation is CAITRVCQTVYEQYV.

This sequence joins TRBV5-1 and TRBJ2-1; 10 bases agree with TRBD1. This CDR3 spans 17 amino acids. In germline, CDR1 is SGHRS, CDR2 YFSETQ. Trimming removed 3 bases from V and 2 bases from J; junction bases left unmatched: 8. CDR3 protein: CASSSYPGTGAYNEQFF. Here the CDR3 DNA reads TGCGCCAGCAGCTCCTATCCGGGGACAGGGGCCTACAATGAGCAGTTCTTC.

In its sample, this clone was seen a few times. The chain employs TRBV2 and TRBJ2-5, with 13 bases identical to TRBD2. This CDR3 comprises 13 residues. Per germline, CDR1 SNHLY and CDR2 FYNNEI. V shed 8 bases and J 3 bases; nucleotides not matched to a gene: 0. The CDR3 region is CASGLAGEETQYF. CDR3 coding DNA: TGTGCCAGCGGACTAGCGGGGGAAGAGACCCAGTACTTC.

This clone was picked up one time. The rearrangement uses TRBV18 and TRBJ2-5, with 8 bases matching TRBD2. V was pared by 6 bases and J by 5 bases, with 8 bases of the junction left unmatched. The length of the CDR3 is 14 residues. Germline assignment: CDR1 KGHSH and CDR2 LQKENI. The CDR3 reads CASSQGLVGETQYF. Written as DNA, the CDR3 is TGTGCCAGCTCGCAGGGACTAGTCGGGGAGACCCAGTACTTC.

CDR3 in amino acids: CASSLAVTPRSEQYF. In DNA, the CDR3 is TGCGCCAGCAGCTTGGCCGTGACTCCTCGGTCCGAGCAGTACTTC. The V and J genes are TRBV5-1 and TRBJ2-7; D call uncertain. Germline V CDR1 and CDR2: SGHRS, YFSETQ. The CDR3 extends over 15 amino acids. V was cut by 0 bases and J by 6 bases, with 16 bases left in between.

Details on this clone: This may come from a read error, since a much larger clone is one base off. The chain is built from TRBV7-8 and TRBJ2-3; no definite D call. This CDR3 is 11 amino acids long. Germline V lookup: CDR1 SGHVS, CDR2 FQNEAQ. The V and J ends lost 4 bases and 2 bases respectively, with 1 base between them. CDR3 loop: CASSYTDTQYF. CDR3 nucleotide sequence: TGTGCCAGCAGCTACACAGATACGCAGTATTTT. The full variable domain, with the rest looked up from reference TRBV7-8 and TRBJ2-3, is GAGVSQSPRYKVAKRGQDVALRCDPISGHVSLFWYQQALGQGPEFLTYFQNEAQLDKSGLPSDRFFAERPEGSVSTLKIQRTQQEDSAVYLCASSYTDTQYFGPGTRLTVL.

The V gene is TRBV7-9, the J gene TRBJ1-1; TRBD1 agrees at 9 bases. The CDR3 is made up of 14 amino acids. The V gene end was trimmed by 4 bases and the J gene end by 10 bases; junction bases not matched to a gene: 10. Germline lookup yields CDR1 SEHNR and CDR2 FQNEAQ (reference sequence). CDR3 coding DNA: TGTGCCAGCAGCTGGTCCGGGACAGGGTTAAGAGCTTTCTTT. Protein sequence: CASSWSGTGLRAFF.

The genes are TRBV28 and TRBJ2-4; D is uncertain. V lost 5 bases, J lost 0 bases, and 14 bases lay in between. CDR1 is MDHEN and CDR2 is SYDVKM in the germline V gene. This CDR3 spans 16 amino acids. Here the CDR3 reads CASSPVGRLAKNIQYF. Written as DNA, the CDR3 is TGTGCCAGCAGTCCAGTCGGGCGTCTAGCCAAAAACATTCAGTACTTC. Looking up the rest from reference TRBV28 and TRBJ2-4 gives the full variable domain: DVKVTQSSRYLVKRTGEKVFLECVQDMDHENMFWYRQDPGLGLRLIYFSYDVKMKEKGDIPEGYSVSREKKERFSLILESASTNQTSMYLCASSPVGRLAKNIQYFGAGTRLSVL.